This T cell receptor (beta chain) is from a study of vaccination and CD4 T cells after COVID-19. About the study: Control wells got either CEFX epitopes, HIV-1 Nef peptides, or no peptide at all.

Trimming removed 0 bases from V and 1 base from J, with 7 bases in between. This CDR3 comprises 15 residues. Germline-derived CDR1 and CDR2 are MNHEY and SVGEGT. The treatment here: 10-day PBMC culture with coronavirus spike peptide pools or control peptides (ViraFEST assay). Using peptide pools, antigen-specific T cells were expanded in ViraFEST before TCRs were sequenced. Per-well cultures of 1.5 million to 2 million PBMCs received around 9.9 IU/ml IL-2 and approximately 10 ug/ml peptide pools. The Oncomine TCR Beta short-read assay sequenced DNA from cultured CD4+ T cells. TCRdb processed the PCR reads anew with MiXCR; each CDR3 protein has one entry. The sample records 14,000 or so distinct CDR3 sequences, around 60% being singletons. The sample holds one count of this clonotype. Its target is not known.

Sequenced sample: CD4+ T cells from blood, cultured in vitro. The V and J genes are TRBV6-2 or TRBV6-3 and TRBJ1-5; D ambiguous. This TCR came from a human donor who had recovered from COVID-19. CDR3 bases: TGTGCCAGCAGTTACTCGAGACGGAGCAATCAGCCCCAGCATTTT. Translation: CASSYSRRSNQPQHF.